Following are 24 T cell receptor beta chains from one sample sequenced in a study of CD8 T cells in Susac syndrome (dated by TCRdb to between 2019 and 2020). Libraries came from the immunoSEQ multiplex PCR assay. RNA was extracted using the RNeasy kit, and roughly 0.5 to 1 ug of the RNA was reverse transcribed with random hexamers. TCRdb passed the public sequencing reads through fastp at Q25 and MiXCR, retaining productive beta sequences. Each CDR3 protein gets just one entry, which takes the most common genes and DNA from the rows behind it. The sample yields 250,000 or so distinct CDR3 sequences; 93% were counted once. The ten largest clones represent around 0.07% of the sample. The sample consisted of CD4+ T cells from PBMCs. Receptors were obtained from a human donor with multiple sclerosis.

V is TRBV19 and J is TRBJ2-1; a possible D gene is TRBD1 (6 bases). Germline V gene data show CDR1 as LNHDA and CDR2 as SQIVND (reference sequence). V was pared by 3 bases and J by 2 bases, with 17 bases between. The CDR3 has 17 residues. CDR3 nucleotide sequence: TGTGCCAGTAGTATGAGCAGTACAGGGACCGCCTACAATGAGCAGTTCTTC. It codes for CASSMSSTGTAYNEQFF.

The chain combines TRBV7-3 with TRBJ2-1; 10 nucleotides align to TRBD2. The germline CDR1 and CDR2 sequences are SGHTA and FQGTGA. V was clipped by 5 bases and J by 2 bases; unmatched bases: 3. This CDR3 comprises 15 residues. The CDR3 DNA reads TGTGCCAGCAGCCCGAGCGGGGGGGCCTACAATGAGCAGTTCTTC. The encoded protein is CASSPSGGAYNEQFF.

CDR3 region: CASSRDGRANEKLFF. The CDR3 DNA reads TGTGCCAGCAGTCGGGACGGCCGGGCTAATGAAAAACTGTTTTTT. V usage is TRBV6-5 and J usage is TRBJ1-4; D may be TRBD1 (5 bases). V was clipped by 5 bases and J by 3 bases, with 13 bases between them. The CDR3 loop spans 15 amino acids. From germline, CDR1 is MNHEY and CDR2 SVGAGI.

The chain uses TRBV4-1 and TRBJ2-3, with TRBD1 identical over 8 bases. The J segment lost 5 bases and the V segment lost 4 bases, leaving 14 bases of the junction unmatched. The CDR3 has 17 amino acids. The germline V gene has CDR1 MGHRA and CDR2 YSYEKL. CDR3 bases: TGCGCCAGCAGCCCGGCCGGGACAGGTGGGGGTGGAGATACGCAGTATTTT. Translation gives CASSPAGTGGGGDTQYF.

The chain employs TRBV11-2 and TRBJ2-5, with 9 nucleotides matching TRBD1. The CDR3 runs to 17 residues. Germline-derived CDR1 and CDR2 are SGHAT and FQNNGV. V lost 4 bases, J lost 1 base, and 10 bases stayed unmatched. The CDR3 region has the DNA TGTGCCAGCAGCTCAAGACAGGGGGAGTCAAGCCAAGAGACCCAGTACTTC. Its translation is CASSSRQGESSQETQYF. The entire variable domain, with the rest obtained from reference TRBV11-2 and TRBJ2-5, is as follows: EAGVAQSPRYKIIEKRQSVAFWCNPISGHATLYWYQQILGQGPKLLIQFQNNGVVDDSQLPKDRFSAERLKGVDSTLKIQPAKLEDSAVYLCASSSRQGESSQETQYFGPGTRLLVL.

The rearrangement joins TRBV11-2 to TRBJ2-5; TRBD2 matches at 13 bases. The CDR3 spans 13 residues. The V gene's germline CDR1 is SGHAT and CDR2 FQNNGV. The V gene end was trimmed by 6 bases and the J gene end by 12 bases; junction bases not matched to a gene: 7. CDR3 sequence reads: CASRPGLAGAEYF. The CDR3 DNA is TGTGCCAGCAGACCCGGACTAGCGGGGGCGGAGTACTTC.

The J gene is TRBJ2-1, the V gene TRBV14; D not certain. V dropped 6 bases and J dropped 5 bases, with 11 bases sitting between them. CDR3 size: 13 residues. The germline V gene encodes CDR1 SGHDN and CDR2 FVKESK. CDR3 DNA sequence: TGTGCCAGCAGTTGGGGTAGGGACAATGAGCAGTTCTTC. As protein: CASSWGRDNEQFF.

This clonotype was observed a single time. This chain connects TRBV30 to TRBJ1-2, with D unresolved. The germline V gene encodes CDR1 GTSNPN and CDR2 SVGIG (reference sequence). Trimming stripped 0 bases from V and 3 bases from J, with 11 bases between. The CDR3 runs 14 residues. The CDR3, as DNA: TGTGCCTGGAGTGTGTTGGGGAACGACTATGGCTACACCTTC. It translates to CAWSVLGNDYGYTF. Full variable domain (outside the CDR3, taken from reference TRBV30 and TRBJ1-2): SQTIHQWPATLVQPVGSPLSLECTVEGTSNPNLYWYRQAAGRGLQLLFYSVGIGQISSEVPQNLSASRPQDRQFILSSKKLLLSDSGFYLCAWSVLGNDYGYTFGSGTRLTVV.

This rearrangement joins TRBV11-2 to TRBJ2-2, with D possibly being TRBD2 (6 bases). V was cut by 5 bases and J by 7 bases, with 29 bases left in between. Germline V gene sequence: CDR1 SGHAT, CDR2 FQNNGV. The CDR3 has 19 amino acids. CDR3 region: CASSLALRGSRERVGELFF. The CDR3 DNA is TGTGCCAGCAGCCTTGCTTTACGAGGGAGCCGGGAGCGGGTCGGGGAGCTGTTTTTT.

The chain carries TRBV3-1 and TRBJ2-3, with 7 bases aligning to TRBD2. V trimming: 8 bases; J trimming: 0 bases; junction bases outside the gene matches: 2. The CDR3 has 13 amino acids. CDR1 and CDR2 from the germline V gene are LGHDT and YNNKEL (reference sequence). For the CDR3, the DNA is TGTGCCAGCGGGGAGGGGAGCACAGATACGCAGTATTTT. It specifies CASGEGSTDTQYF.

The CDR3 nucleotides are TGTGCCAGCAGCTTAGGGGACGGCTATGGCTACGAGCAGTACGTC. Translation: CASSLGDGYGYEQYV. The chain uses TRBV7-9 and TRBJ2-7; TRBD1 or TRBD2 may be the D gene (5 bases each). This CDR3 contains 15 residues. V was cut by 1 base and J by 3 bases, with 13 bases left in between. Germline V gene sequence: CDR1 SEHNR, CDR2 FQNEAQ (reference sequence).

The chain carries TRBV28 and TRBJ1-1, with 10 bases lining up with TRBD1. This CDR3 spans 12 amino acids. Trimming at V came to 4 bases and at J to 9 bases, leaving 2 bases not matched to a gene. Germline CDR1 reads MDHEN; CDR2 reads SYDVKM. The CDR3, as DNA: TGTGCCAGCAGTTCGGACAGGGGGAAAGCTTTCTTT. Protein product: CASSSDRGKAFF. The whole variable domain, remainder taken from reference TRBV28 and TRBJ1-1, is DVKVTQSSRYLVKRTGEKVFLECVQDMDHENMFWYRQDPGLGLRLIYFSYDVKMKEKGDIPEGYSVSREKKERFSLILESASTNQTSMYLCASSSDRGKAFFGQGTRLTVV.

The chain has TRBV24-1 and TRBJ1-2, with TRBD1 identical over 8 bases. V gave up 2 bases and J gave up 7 bases; unmatched junction bases: 5. This CDR3 is built from 14 residues. The germline V gene has CDR1 KGHDR and CDR2 SFDVKD. As DNA, the CDR3 is TGTGCCACCAGTGATTCGACAGGGGCCCTTGGCTACACCTTC. Protein: CATSDSTGALGYTF.

The rearrangement links TRBV5-4 to TRBJ1-4; D is undetermined. V was shortened by 4 bases and J by 3 bases, with 10 bases between the two germline ends. Germline V CDR1 and CDR2: SGHNT, YYREEE (reference sequence). CDR3 length: 14 amino acids. DNA of the CDR3: TGTGCCAGCAGCCGCGCCGGGGCTAATGAAAAACTGTTTTTT. It yields the protein CASSRAGANEKLFF.

The chain links TRBV20-1 to TRBJ1-1, with D perhaps matching TRBD1 (5 bases). The ends were cut back, 6 bases at V and 1 base at J, with 15 bases in the middle. The length of the CDR3 is 14 residues. Germline CDR1 DFQATT, CDR2 SNEGSKA (reference sequence). CDR3 amino acids: CSANHGQANTEAFF. The CDR3, as DNA: TGCAGTGCCAACCACGGACAAGCGAACACTGAAGCTTTCTTT.

The chain is built from TRBV29-1 and TRBJ1-4, with D unresolved. This CDR3 spans 10 amino acids. Germline V lookup: CDR1 SQVTM, CDR2 ANQGSEA. V was shortened by 7 bases and J by 8 bases, with 8 bases between the two germline ends. This CDR3 is CSATGEKLFF. CDR3 coding DNA: TGCAGCGCAACGGGGGAAAAACTGTTTTTT. Drawing the rest from reference TRBV29-1 and TRBJ1-4, the complete variable domain is SAVISQKPSRDICQRGTSLTIQCQVDSQVTMMFWYRQQPGQSLTLIATANQGSEATYESGFVIDKFPISRPNLTFSTLTVSNMSPEDSSIYLCSATGEKLFFGSGTQLSVL.

As for this clonotype: A junction boundary mismatches the germline segment, possibly from a read error. The V and J genes are TRBV2 and TRBJ1-4; D gene unclear. Looked up from germline, CDR1 is SNHLY and CDR2 is FYNNEI. The CDR3 totals 12 residues. The CDR3 is CPAWRANEKLFF. The CDR3 DNA sequence: TGCCCAGCGTGGCGGGCTAATGAAAAACTGTTTTTT.

The J gene is TRBJ2-4, the V gene TRBV4-1, with 8 bases identical to TRBD2. In germline, CDR1 is MGHRA, CDR2 YSYEKL. The J segment lost 2 bases and the V segment lost 1 base, leaving 10 bases of the junction unmatched. The CDR3 extends over 18 amino acids. CDR3 residues: CASSQGSSRGVPKNIQYF. CDR3 coding DNA: TGCGCCAGCAGCCAAGGGAGCTCGCGGGGGGTCCCCAAAAACATTCAGTACTTC.

In its sample, this clonotype was seen once. The chain links TRBV20-1 to TRBJ2-3, with no clear D. The CDR3 sequence is 12 residues long. V shed 4 bases and J shed 5 bases, with 10 bases lying between them. The germline V gene encodes CDR1 DFQATT and CDR2 SNEGSKA (reference sequence). As DNA, the CDR3 is TGCAGTGCTATGGTGATGGTAGATACGCAGTATTTT. Amino acids: CSAMVMVDTQYF.

This chain links TRBV20-1 with TRBJ2-4, with 9 bases that match TRBD2. This CDR3 has 14 amino acids. The V segment lost 6 bases and the J segment 9 bases; nucleotides outside the gene matches: 12. CDR1 and CDR2 (germline): DFQATT, SNEGSKA (reference sequence). The CDR3 is CSAQGGLAVTIQYF. The CDR3 DNA reads TGCAGTGCCCAGGGGGGACTAGCTGTCACCATTCAGTACTTC.

The rearrangement joins TRBV5-8 to TRBJ1-2; D unclear. The germline gives CDR1 SGHTS, CDR2 YDEGEE. V lost 0 bases and J 4 bases, leaving 7 bases between the germline ends. This CDR3 region has 13 residues. CDR3 amino acids: CASSLVEGYGYTF. The CDR3 DNA reads as TGTGCCAGCAGCTTGGTCGAAGGCTATGGCTACACCTTC.

The V call is TRBV28, the J call TRBJ2-2; 7 nucleotides match TRBD1. The ends lost 5 bases at V and 5 bases at J; junction bases unmatched: 17. The CDR3 runs to 18 residues. Looked up from germline, CDR1 is MDHEN and CDR2 is SYDVKM. The CDR3 DNA sequence: TGTGCCAGCAGTCCCCTGACAGGGCCCCCCCTGTGGACCGGGGAGCTGTTTTTT. It translates to CASSPLTGPPLWTGELFF.

The chain is built from TRBV4-1 and TRBJ1-4; D unclear. The CDR3 spans 13 residues. Germline CDR1 MGHRA, CDR2 YSYEKL. The germline V and J ends were trimmed by 0 bases and 11 bases, with 10 bases remaining between them. The CDR3 DNA reads TGCGCCAGCAGCCAAGAAGGTCTCAGTAAACTGTTTTTT. This translates into CASSQEGLSKLFF.

CDR3 in DNA: TGTGCCAGCAGCTTGGGGACTAGCGGGAGTGGGGCAGATACGCAGTATTTT. It is translated as CASSLGTSGSGADTQYF. The genes are TRBV5-6 and TRBJ2-3; 13 nucleotides align to TRBD2. Germline CDR1 SGHDT, CDR2 YYEEEE. CDR3 size: 17 residues. Unmatched junction bases numbered 5, after V lost 0 bases and J lost 4 bases.